Listed here are 4 T cell receptor beta chains from one sample, sequenced in a study of shared clonotypes between healthy human individuals. TCRdb's table, derived via immunoSEQ multiplex PCR, lists solely in-frame clones and lacks some. The data show roughly 2 million clones, roughly 96% seen once. Input material: naive CD4+ T cells sorted from blood. The subset denotes: CD45RA+ positively selected. The receptors come from a man aged 18 to 29 in good health.

This chain joins TRBV4-1 and TRBJ2-5; 7 bases are shared with TRBD1. The J call may be mistaken, given a closer DNA end match to TRBJ2-7. CDR1 MGHRA and CDR2 YSYEKL come from the germline V gene. There are 14 residues in the CDR3. CDR3 DNA: TGCGCCAGCAGCCAAGTCTCAGGGGGCTACGAGCAGTACTTC. This sequence encodes CASSQVSGGYEQYF.

The rearrangement uses TRBV30 and TRBJ1-3, with unresolved D. From germline, CDR1 is GTSNPN and CDR2 SVGIG (reference sequence). The CDR3 is made up of 15 amino acids. Trimming took off 1 base at V and 1 base at J, with 11 bases between the two ends. CDR3 region: CAWSAEGYSGNTIYF. CDR3 sequence (DNA): TGTGCCTGGAGTGCGGAGGGTTATTCTGGAAACACCATATATTTT. The variable domain in full, completed from reference TRBV30 and TRBJ1-3, reads SQTIHQWPATLVQPVGSPLSLECTVEGTSNPNLYWYRQAAGRGLQLLFYSVGIGQISSEVPQNLSASRPQDRQFILSSKKLLLSDSGFYLCAWSAEGYSGNTIYFGEGSWLTVV.

The chain has TRBV7-2 and TRBJ1-1; D remains ambiguous. Germline-derived CDR1 and CDR2 are SGHTA and FQGNSA. This CDR3 contains 14 residues. Trimming took off 5 bases at V and 2 bases at J, with 12 bases between the two ends. The CDR3: CASSPRQANTEAFF. The CDR3 coding sequence is TGTGCCAGCAGCCCCAGGCAGGCAAACACTGAAGCTTTCTTT.

J is TRBJ1-6 and V is TRBV11-2; 9 bases are a match to TRBD1. The CDR3 extends over 14 amino acids. V lost 5 bases to trimming and J lost 11 bases; unmatched junction nucleotides: 7. Germline values: CDR1 SGHAT, CDR2 FQNNGV. The chain's CDR3 is CASSTGQGRAPLHF. In DNA form, the CDR3 reads TGTGCCAGCAGCACTGGACAGGGGAGAGCACCCCTCCACTTT.